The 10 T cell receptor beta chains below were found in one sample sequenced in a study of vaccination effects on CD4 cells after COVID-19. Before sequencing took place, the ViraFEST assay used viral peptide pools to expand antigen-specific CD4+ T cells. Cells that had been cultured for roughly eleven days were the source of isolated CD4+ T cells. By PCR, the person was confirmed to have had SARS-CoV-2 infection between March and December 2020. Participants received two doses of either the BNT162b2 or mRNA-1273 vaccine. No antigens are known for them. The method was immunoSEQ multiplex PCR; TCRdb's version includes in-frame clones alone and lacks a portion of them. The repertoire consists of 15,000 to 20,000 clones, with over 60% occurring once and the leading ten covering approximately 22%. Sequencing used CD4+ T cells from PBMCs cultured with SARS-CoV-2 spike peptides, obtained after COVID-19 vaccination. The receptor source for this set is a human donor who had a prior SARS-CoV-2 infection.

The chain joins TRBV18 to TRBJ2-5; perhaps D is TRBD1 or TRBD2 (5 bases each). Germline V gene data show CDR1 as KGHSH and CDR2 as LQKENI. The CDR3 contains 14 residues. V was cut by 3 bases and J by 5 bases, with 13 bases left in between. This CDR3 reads CASSPISRDETQYF. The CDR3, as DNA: TGTGCCAGCTCACCGATATCCCGGGACGAGACCCAGTACTTC.

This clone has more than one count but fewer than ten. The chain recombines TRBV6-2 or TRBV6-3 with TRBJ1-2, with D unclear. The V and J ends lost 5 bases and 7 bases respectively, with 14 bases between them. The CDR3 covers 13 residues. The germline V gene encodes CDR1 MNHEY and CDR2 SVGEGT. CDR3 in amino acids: CASSDDMLGGYTF. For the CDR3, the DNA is TGTGCCAGCAGTGACGACATGTTGGGTGGCTACACCTTC.

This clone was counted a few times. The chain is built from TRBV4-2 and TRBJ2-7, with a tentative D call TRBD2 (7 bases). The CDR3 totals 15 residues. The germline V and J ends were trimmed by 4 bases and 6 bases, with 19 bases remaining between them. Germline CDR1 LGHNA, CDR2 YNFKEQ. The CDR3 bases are TGTGCCAGCAGCCCCCCTCCGGGGGCTAGCGGCGAGCAGTACTTC. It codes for CASSPPPGASGEQYF.

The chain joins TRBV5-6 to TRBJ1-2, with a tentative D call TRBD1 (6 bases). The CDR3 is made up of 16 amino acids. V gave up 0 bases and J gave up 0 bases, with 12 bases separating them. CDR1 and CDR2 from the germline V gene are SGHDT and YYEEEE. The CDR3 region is CASSLGRGGTNYGYTF. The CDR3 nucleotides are TGTGCCAGCAGCTTGGGCAGGGGCGGTACTAACTATGGCTACACCTTC.

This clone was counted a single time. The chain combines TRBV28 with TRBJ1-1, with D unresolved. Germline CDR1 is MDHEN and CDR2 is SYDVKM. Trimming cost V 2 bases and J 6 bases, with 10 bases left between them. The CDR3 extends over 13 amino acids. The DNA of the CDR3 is TGTGCCAGCAGTTTAACGGGGTGGTCTGAAGCTTTCTTT. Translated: CASSLTGWSEAFF.

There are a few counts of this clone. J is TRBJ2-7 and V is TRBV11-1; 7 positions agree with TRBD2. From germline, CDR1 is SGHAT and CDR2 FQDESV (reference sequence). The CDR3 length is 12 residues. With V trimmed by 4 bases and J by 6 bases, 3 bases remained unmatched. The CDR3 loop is CASSSASGEQYF. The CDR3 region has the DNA TGTGCCAGCAGCTCAGCTAGCGGCGAGCAGTACTTC.

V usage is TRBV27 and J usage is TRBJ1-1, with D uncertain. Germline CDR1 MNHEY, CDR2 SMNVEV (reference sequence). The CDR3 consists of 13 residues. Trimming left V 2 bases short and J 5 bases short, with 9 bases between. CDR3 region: CASSLKVGTEAFF. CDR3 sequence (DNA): TGTGCCAGCAGTTTAAAGGTGGGGACTGAAGCTTTCTTT.

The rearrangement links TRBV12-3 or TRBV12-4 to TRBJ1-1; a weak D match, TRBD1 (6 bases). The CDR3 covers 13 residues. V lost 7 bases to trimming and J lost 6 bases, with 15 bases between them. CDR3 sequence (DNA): TGTGCCAGCAACTTTGACAGGTACGCTGAAGCTTTCTTT. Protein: CASNFDRYAEAFF.

DNA for the CDR3: TGTGCCAGCAGCAAAGAGGGCGGGCGGAATCAGCCCCAGCATTTT. The encoded protein is CASSKEGGRNQPQHF. The V and J genes are TRBV21-1 and TRBJ1-5. TRBV21-1 is termed a pseudogene. The CDR3 runs to 15 residues.

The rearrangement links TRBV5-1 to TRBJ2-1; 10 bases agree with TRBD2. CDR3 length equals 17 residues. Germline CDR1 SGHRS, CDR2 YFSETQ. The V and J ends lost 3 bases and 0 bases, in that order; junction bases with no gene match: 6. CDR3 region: CASSSDSGRPSYNEQFF. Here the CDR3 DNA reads TGCGCCAGCAGCTCGGATAGCGGGAGGCCCTCCTACAATGAGCAGTTCTTC.